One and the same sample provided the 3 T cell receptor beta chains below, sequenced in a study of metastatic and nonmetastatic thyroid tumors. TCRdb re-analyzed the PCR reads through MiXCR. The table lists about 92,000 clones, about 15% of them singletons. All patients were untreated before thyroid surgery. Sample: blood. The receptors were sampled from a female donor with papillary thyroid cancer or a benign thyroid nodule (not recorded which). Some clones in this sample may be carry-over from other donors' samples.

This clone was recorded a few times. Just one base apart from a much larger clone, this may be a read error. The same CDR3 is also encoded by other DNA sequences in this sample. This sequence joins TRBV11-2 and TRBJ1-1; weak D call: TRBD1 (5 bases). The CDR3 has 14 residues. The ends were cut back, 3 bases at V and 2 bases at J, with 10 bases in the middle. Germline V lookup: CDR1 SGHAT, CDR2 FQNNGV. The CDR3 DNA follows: TGTGCCAGCAGCTTTGGGGCCGCTAACACTGAAGCTTTCTTT. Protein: CASSFGAANTEAFF.

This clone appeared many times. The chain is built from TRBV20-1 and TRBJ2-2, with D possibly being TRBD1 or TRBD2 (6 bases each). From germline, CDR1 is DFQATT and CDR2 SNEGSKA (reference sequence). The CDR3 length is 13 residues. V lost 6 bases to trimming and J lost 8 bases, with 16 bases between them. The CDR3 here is CSARGARGGELFF. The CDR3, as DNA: TGCAGTGCCAGGGGCGCGCGGGGAGGGGAGCTGTTTTTT.

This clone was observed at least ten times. CDR3 coding DNA: TGTGCCAGCAGCTTACGCACAGAAGCCGAAGCTTTCTTT. The encoded protein is CASSLRTEAEAFF. V usage is TRBV11-2 and J usage is TRBJ1-1; D is uncertain. Trimming cost V 2 bases and J 8 bases, with 12 bases left between them. The CDR3 loop spans 13 amino acids. Germline-derived CDR1 and CDR2 are SGHAT and FQNNGV.